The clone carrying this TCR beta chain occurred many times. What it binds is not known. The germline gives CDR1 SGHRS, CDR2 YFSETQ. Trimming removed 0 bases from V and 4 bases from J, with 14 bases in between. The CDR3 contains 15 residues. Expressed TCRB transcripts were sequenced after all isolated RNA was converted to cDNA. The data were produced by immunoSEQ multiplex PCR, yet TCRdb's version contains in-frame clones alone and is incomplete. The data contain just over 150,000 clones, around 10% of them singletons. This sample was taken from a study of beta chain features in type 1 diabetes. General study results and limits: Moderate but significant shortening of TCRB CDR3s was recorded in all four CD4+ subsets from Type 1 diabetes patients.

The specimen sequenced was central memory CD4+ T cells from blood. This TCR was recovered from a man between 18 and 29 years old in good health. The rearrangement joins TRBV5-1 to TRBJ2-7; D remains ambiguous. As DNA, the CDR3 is TGCGCCAGCAGCTTGGCACCCGGGCTTTGGTACGAGCAGTACTTC. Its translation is CASSLAPGLWYEQYF.